Reported below is one T cell receptor beta chain. What it binds is unknown. Germline loops: CDR1 GTSNPN, CDR2 SVGIG (reference sequence). V dropped 2 bases and J dropped 8; count of bases not matched to a gene: 8. CDR3 length equals 14 residues. Primers: 60 Vbeta forward and 13 Jbeta reverse. The method was immunoSEQ multiplex PCR; TCRdb's version includes in-frame clones alone and lacks a portion of them. Of about 150,000 clones listed, 65% to 90% are singletons. These data come from a study of cytomegalovirus exposure and HLA in healthy donors. Study-wide background: T cells numbering around 190 million yielded roughly 120 million unique TCR beta sequences in an earlier analysis.

Whole-study results and caveats: V- and J-gene trimming of TCR beta was linked (in a later analysis) to a missense DCLRE1C variant.

The receptor was isolated from a woman aged 50 to 65 in good health and CMV-seropositive. Sequencing used PBMCs. The chain links TRBV30 to TRBJ1-4, with 7 bases fitting TRBD1. For the CDR3, the DNA is TGTGCCTGGAGTCGACAGGGCATCGGGGAAAAACTGTTTTTT. Protein: CAWSRQGIGEKLFF.